The clone carrying this T cell receptor (beta chain) was counted once. There are 17 residues in the CDR3. Trimming shortened V by 3 bases and J by 5 bases, and 23 bases separated the two germline ends. The germline V gene encodes CDR1 KGHSH and CDR2 LQKENI. Data came from immunoSEQ multiplex PCR; TCRdb stores just in-frame clones and leaves some out. The sample lists about 540,000 clones; about 80% were seen once. This sample is part of a study of shared T cell receptors in the human thymus. These data were also reused for a study on human thymus T cells. Per that study: The thymus tissue came from resections taken during corrective heart surgery. Apparent bias marked the V and J gene usage of thymic and blood repertoires. Related work found strong thymic repertoire overlap between unrelated individuals.

The chain employs TRBV18 and TRBJ2-7; D might be TRBD2 (7 bases). This sequence originates from a boy less than two years old with a congenital heart defect. The sequencing sample was made of thymocytes. CDR3 sequence: CASSPPGAGEGVHEQYF. Written as DNA, the CDR3 is TGTGCCAGCTCACCTCCCGGGGCGGGAGAGGGGGTCCACGAGCAGTACTTC.